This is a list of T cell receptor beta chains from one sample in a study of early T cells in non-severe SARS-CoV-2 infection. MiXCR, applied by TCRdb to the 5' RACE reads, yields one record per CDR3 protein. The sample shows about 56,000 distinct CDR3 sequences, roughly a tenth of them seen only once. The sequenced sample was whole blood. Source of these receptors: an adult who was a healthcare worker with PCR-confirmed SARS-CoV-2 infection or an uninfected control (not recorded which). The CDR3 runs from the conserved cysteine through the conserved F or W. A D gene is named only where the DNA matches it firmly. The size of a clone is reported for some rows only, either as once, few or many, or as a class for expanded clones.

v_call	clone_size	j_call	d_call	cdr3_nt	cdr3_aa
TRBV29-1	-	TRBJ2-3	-	TGCAGCGTTGCAGAGGGGGCAGATACGCAGTATTTT	CSVAEGADTQYF
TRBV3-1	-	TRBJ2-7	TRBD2	TGTGCCAGCAGCCAAGATGCTAGCGGGACCTACGAGCAGTACTTC	CASSQDASGTYEQYF
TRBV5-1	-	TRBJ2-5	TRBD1	TGCGCCAGCAGCTTGGGTTCAGGGGGACAAGAGACCCAGTACTTC	CASSLGSGGQETQYF
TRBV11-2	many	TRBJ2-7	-	TGTGCCAGCAGCTTAGATCGGGTTAGGCAGCTGTACTTC	CASSLDRVRQLYF
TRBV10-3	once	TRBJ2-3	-	TGTGCCATCAGTGAAGACAGAGACACAGATACGCAGTATTTT	CAISEDRDTDTQYF
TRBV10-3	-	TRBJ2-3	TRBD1	TGTGCCATCAGAACCGGGACAGGCACAGATACGCAGTATTTT	CAIRTGTGTDTQYF
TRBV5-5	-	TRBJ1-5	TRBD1	TGTGCCAGCAGCCCTGGACAGGGTGATCAGCCCCAGCATTTT	CASSPGQGDQPQHF
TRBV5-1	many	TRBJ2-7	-	TGCGCCAGCAGCGAACAGGCTGAGCAGCCTCTCTACTTC	CASSEQAEQPLYF
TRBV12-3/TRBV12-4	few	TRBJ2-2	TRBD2	TGTGCCAGCAGTTTCGCCGGGACTAGCGGCCTTAACACCGGGGAGCTGTTTTTT	CASSFAGTSGLNTGELFF
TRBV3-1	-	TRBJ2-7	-	TGTGCCAGCAGCCAAGATTCGGCCTCGAACGCCCACGAGCAGTACTTC	CASSQDSASNAHEQYF
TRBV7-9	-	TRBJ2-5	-	TGTGCCAGCAGCAAAGGGCAACGGGAGACCCAGTACTTC	CASSKGQRETQYF
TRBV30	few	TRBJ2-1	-	TGTGCCTGGAGTAAGTGGAGCTCCTACAATGAGCAGTTCTTC	CAWSKWSSYNEQFF
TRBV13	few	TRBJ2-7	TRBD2	TGTGCCAGCAGCTTGGCTAGCGGGGGTACCTACGAGCAGTACTTC	CASSLASGGTYEQYF
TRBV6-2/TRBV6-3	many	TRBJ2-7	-	TGTGCCAGCAGTTACTCGAACACCAAACCCTACGAGCAGTACTTC	CASSYSNTKPYEQYF
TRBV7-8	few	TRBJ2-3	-	TGTGCCAGCAGCTTAGTTAGCGAGGTTAGCACAGATACGCAGTATTTT	CASSLVSEVSTDTQYF
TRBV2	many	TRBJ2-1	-	TGTGCCAGCAGTGAAGTCGCCACCTACAATGAGCAGTTCTTC	CASSEVATYNEQFF
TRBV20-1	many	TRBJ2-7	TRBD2	TGCAGTGCTACGGGACTAGCGGGAGCTCGATCCTACGAGCAGTACTTC	CSATGLAGARSYEQYF
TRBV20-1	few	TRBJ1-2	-	TGCAGTGCTAGAGACACCTACATAACCTATGGCTACACCTTC	CSARDTYITYGYTF
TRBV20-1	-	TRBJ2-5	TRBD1	TGCAGTGCTAGCCACGGACAGGAACAAGAGACCCAGTACTTC	CSASHGQEQETQYF
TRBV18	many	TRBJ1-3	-	TGTGCCAGCTCGCTACAGGGATCTGGAAACACCATATATTTT	CASSLQGSGNTIYF
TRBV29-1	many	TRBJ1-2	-	TGCAGCGTTGAAGAGTCGGGGGCTGTCTATGGCTACACCTTC	CSVEESGAVYGYTF
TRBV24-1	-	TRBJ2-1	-	TGTGCCACCAGTGGCCCAGACGATGAGCAGTTCTTC	CATSGPDDEQFF
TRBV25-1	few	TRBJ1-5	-	TGTGCCAGCAGGCAGTACAGCAATCAGCCCCAGCATTTT	CASRQYSNQPQHF
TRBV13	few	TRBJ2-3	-	TGTGCCAGCAGCATGACCACAGATACGCAGTATTTT	CASSMTTDTQYF